These 8 T cell receptor beta chains were all obtained from the same sample, sequenced in a study of CD8+CD57+ T cells in acquired aplastic anemia. CDR3 and TCR beta VDJ profiling relied on genomic DNA as the template. In TCRdb, the reads were re-called with MiXCR into one record per CDR3 protein. The sample contains fewer than 250,000 distinct CDR3 sequences, more than 40% of which appear only once. Sequenced patients had shown CD8+CD57+ cell expansion by flow cytometry. What was sequenced was sorted CD4+, CD8+, or CD8+CD57+ T cells (not recorded which) from PBMCs. These receptors were obtained from a human donor with aplastic anemia.

This chain uses TRBV27 with TRBJ2-7; D may be TRBD1 (6 bases). V shed 6 bases and J shed 2 bases, with 11 bases lying between them. Germline assignment: CDR1 MNHEY and CDR2 SMNVEV (reference sequence). The CDR3 length is 13 residues. The CDR3 region is CASRNRATYEQYF. CDR3 in DNA: TGTGCCAGCAGAAACAGGGCTACCTACGAGCAGTACTTC.

The CDR3 DNA is TGTGCCAGCAGTTGGGTTAATGGCGGGAGGACGTTGGAGACCCAGTACTTC. This encodes CASSWVNGGRTLETQYF. The chain has TRBV27 and TRBJ2-5, with 8 bases lining up with TRBD2. With V trimmed by 4 bases and J by 5 bases, 15 bases remained unmatched. CDR3 length: 17 residues. Germline CDR1 MNHEY, CDR2 SMNVEV (reference sequence).

The chain is built from TRBV2 and TRBJ2-3, with 7 nucleotides matching TRBD2. V dropped 3 bases and J dropped 3; count of bases not matched to a gene: 9. The CDR3 sequence is 16 residues long. Germline V gene data show CDR1 as SNHLY and CDR2 as FYNNEI. The CDR3 DNA reads as TGTGCCAGCAGTGATGAGAGCGGGATTAGAACAGATACGCAGTATTTT. Protein sequence: CASSDESGIRTDTQYF.

This chain uses TRBV20-1 with TRBJ1-4, with 7 bases matching TRBD1. The CDR3 spans 14 residues. V lost 6 bases and J lost 5; bases outside the gene matches: 9. In germline, CDR1 is DFQATT, CDR2 SNEGSKA (reference sequence). The CDR3 sequence: CSARIGGHNEKLFF. CDR3 in DNA: TGCAGTGCCCGTATAGGGGGCCACAATGAAAAACTGTTTTTT.

This clonotype was counted many times. The rearrangement links TRBV7-9 to TRBJ1-5; D possibly corresponds to TRBD2 (5 bases). Matching the DNA end better, TRBJ2-3 makes the J call doubtful. Germline-derived CDR1 and CDR2 are SEHNR and FQNEAQ (reference sequence). The length of the CDR3 is 14 residues. The CDR3 DNA reads as TGTGCCAGCAGCTTACCGGGGTCCCACCAGCCCCAGTATTTT. Amino acids: CASSLPGSHQPQYF.

In its sample, this clonotype was seen many times. This rearrangement joins TRBV7-9 to TRBJ2-7; possibly TRBD2 for D (6 bases). Germline CDR1 and CDR2: SEHNR and FQNEAQ (reference sequence). The V end was cut by 3 bases, the J end by 5 bases, with 14 bases between. The CDR3 sequence is 14 residues long. The CDR3 is CASSFRSPGDEQYF. CDR3 bases: TGTGCCAGCAGCTTCCGCTCACCGGGGGACGAGCAGTACTTC.

Concerning this clonotype: This sequence may be a read error, since a much larger clone differs from it by one base. The V gene is TRBV6-2 or TRBV6-3, the J gene TRBJ1-3, with 9 bases fitting TRBD1. This CDR3 spans 15 amino acids. Germline V gene data show CDR1 as MNHEY and CDR2 as SVGEGT. V gave up 6 bases and J gave up 2 bases; unmatched junction bases: 5. The CDR3 loop reads CASSQGTGTGNTIYF. The CDR3 DNA follows: TGTGCCAGCAGCCAGGGGACAGGGACTGGAAACACCATATATTTT.

Notes on this clonotype: A read error may explain this, as a much larger clone is one base away. The chain joins TRBV2 to TRBJ2-1, with 11 bases lining up with TRBD2. The CDR3 is 17 residues long. Per germline, CDR1 SNHLY and CDR2 FYNNEI. The CDR3 region is CASRKTSRPSGRNERFF. The CDR3 nucleotides are TGTGCCAGCCGCAAGACCTCTAGGCCTAGCGGGAGGAATGAGCGGTTCTTC.